The 18 T cell receptor beta chains below all came from one sample that was sequenced in a study of cytomegalovirus exposure and HLA in healthy donors (dated by TCRdb to 2017 to 2019). Libraries were made using the immunoSEQ multiplex PCR assay. For the multiplex PCR, a mixture combining 60 forward primers for TCR Vbeta segments and 13 reverse primers for TCR Jbeta segments was used. Imported from immuneACCESS, the table was reduced by TCRdb to in-frame sequences with V and J called. These copies leave out some clones; in studies compared against another copy, an unresolved V gene accounts for under half, and the cause of the remainder is not known. For this sample the table gives some 150,000 clones, of which 62% were detected only once. Of the sample, about 2.9% is held by the ten largest clones. Input material: PBMCs. These receptors originate from a man between 40 and 49 years old in good health and CMV-seronegative.

V usage is TRBV19 and J usage is TRBJ1-2, with 8 bases identical to TRBD1. Germline V lookup: CDR1 LNHDA, CDR2 SQIVND (reference sequence). The CDR3 is 15 amino acids. The trim removed 5 bases at V and 4 bases at J, leaving 9 bases unmatched. CDR3 DNA: TGTGCCAGTAGTCCGCGACAGGGGTTCGCCTATGGCTACACCTTC. Protein product: CASSPRQGFAYGYTF. Complete variable domain (other parts from reference TRBV19 and TRBJ1-2): DGGITQSPKYLFRKEGQNVTLSCEQNLNHDAMYWYRQDPGQGLRLIYYSQIVNDFQKGDIAEGYSVSREKKESFPLTVTSAQKNPTAFYLCASSPRQGFAYGYTFGSGTRLTVV.

J is TRBJ2-7 and V is TRBV9; tentatively, D is TRBD2 (5 bases). With 0 bases removed from V and 1 base from J, the gap between germline ends came to 11 bases. The CDR3 runs 15 residues. Germline assignment: CDR1 SGDLS and CDR2 YYNGEE. The CDR3 loop is CASSVATEGSYEQYF. Here the CDR3 DNA reads TGTGCCAGCAGCGTAGCTACAGAGGGATCCTACGAGCAGTACTTC.

The V call is TRBV30, the J call TRBJ1-2; D is perhaps TRBD1 (6 bases). Trimming pared 4 bases from V and 4 bases from J, leaving 16 bases between. CDR3 length equals 14 residues. Germline assignment: CDR1 GTSNPN and CDR2 SVGIG (reference sequence). Here the CDR3 reads CAWTLGGAGYGYTF. The CDR3 bases are TGTGCCTGGACTCTTGGGGGCGCCGGCTATGGCTACACCTTC.

This sequence joins TRBV7-2 and TRBJ2-5; TRBD2 matches at 13 bases. This CDR3 spans 15 amino acids. Germline V CDR1 and CDR2: SGHTA, FQGNSA. Unmatched junction bases numbered 2, after V lost 3 bases and J lost 4 bases. CDR3 nucleotides: TGTGCCAGCAGCTTGAGGACTAGCGGGAGAGAGACCCAGTACTTC. It translates to CASSLRTSGRETQYF.

This CDR3 reads CASSLGQGELETQYF. The CDR3 nucleotides read TGCGCCAGCAGCTTGGGACAGGGGGAGCTTGAGACCCAGTACTTC. The chain couples TRBV5-1 to TRBJ2-5, with 9 bases aligning to TRBD1. Germline V lookup: CDR1 SGHRS, CDR2 YFSETQ. V was clipped by 0 bases and J by 5 bases; unmatched bases: 5. The CDR3 is made up of 15 amino acids.

V usage is TRBV15 and J usage is TRBJ1-2; D is ambiguous. The ends were cut back, 3 bases at V and 0 bases at J, with 8 bases in the middle. Germline V gene data show CDR1 as LNHNV and CDR2 as YYDKDF (reference sequence). This CDR3 is 14 amino acids long. The CDR3 DNA reads as TGTGCCACCAGCAGCGGGAGAGCTAACTATGGCTACACCTTC. Protein: CATSSGRANYGYTF.

The V gene is TRBV5-4, the J gene TRBJ2-5, with 9 bases that match TRBD2. Germline lookup yields CDR1 SGHNT and CDR2 YYREEE (reference sequence). This CDR3 spans 17 amino acids. V shed 3 bases and J 3 bases; nucleotides not matched to a gene: 12. The CDR3 bases are TGTGCCAGCAGCTCCTGGGACTATGCGGGAGGGAAAGAGACCCAGTACTTC. This sequence encodes CASSSWDYAGGKETQYF.

V usage is TRBV19 and J usage is TRBJ2-5, with 10 bases lining up with TRBD2. The CDR3 extends over 13 amino acids. The trim removed 2 bases at V and 11 bases at J, leaving 5 bases unmatched. Germline CDR1 is LNHDA and CDR2 is SQIVND (reference sequence). CDR3 protein: CASSIIAGGEQYF. The CDR3 DNA follows: TGTGCCAGTAGTATAATAGCGGGAGGAGAGCAGTACTTC.

The V gene is TRBV29-1, the J gene TRBJ2-1; possibly TRBD1 for D (7 bases). The V gene lost 4 bases and the J gene lost 5 bases, with 12 bases spanning the gap. This CDR3 region has 13 residues. CDR1 SQVTM and CDR2 ANQGSEA come from the germline V gene. The DNA for the CDR3 is TGCAGCGTTGGGGGACAGCGGGACAATGAGCAGTTCTTC. Translation gives CSVGGQRDNEQFF.

About this clone itself: Compared with germline, one end of the junction differs, possibly owing to a read error. CDR3: CSSSLATSGTLDEQFF. The CDR3 DNA sequence: TGTTCCAGCAGCTTAGCGACTAGCGGGACCTTAGATGAGCAGTTCTTC. The chain joins TRBV7-9 to TRBJ2-1; 11 positions match TRBD2. This CDR3 is 16 amino acids long. Germline V gene data show CDR1 as SEHNR and CDR2 as FQNEAQ (reference sequence).

This clone was counted a few times. The chain combines TRBV5-6 with TRBJ1-6; no reliable D call. V gave up 0 bases and J gave up 10 bases, with 8 bases separating them. CDR3 length: 13 residues. In germline, CDR1 is SGHDT, CDR2 YYEEEE. CDR3: CASSLGAQSPLHF. In nucleotides, the CDR3 is TGTGCCAGCAGCTTGGGGGCTCAGTCACCCCTCCACTTT.

This chain connects TRBV4-1 to TRBJ2-2, with a possible D match to TRBD2 (5 bases). V was cut by 5 bases and J by 5 bases, with 21 bases left in between. Germline CDR1 and CDR2: MGHRA and YSYEKL. The CDR3 has 17 amino acids. The CDR3 loop is CASSSQGGWTPTGELFF. The CDR3 DNA reads as TGCGCCAGCAGCTCTCAAGGAGGCTGGACCCCGACCGGGGAGCTGTTTTTT.

This chain links TRBV11-2 with TRBJ2-1, with D possibly TRBD2 on 5 matching bases. CDR3 size: 15 residues. From germline, CDR1 is SGHAT and CDR2 FQNNGV. The V gene lost 5 bases and the J gene lost 7 bases, with 18 bases spanning the gap. The CDR3 loop is CASSPRGSAVNEQFF. The CDR3 region has the DNA TGTGCCAGCAGCCCTCGGGGTAGCGCGGTTAATGAGCAGTTCTTC.

V usage is TRBV6-1 and J usage is TRBJ2-1; 8 bases are a match to TRBD2. The V gene end was trimmed by 6 bases and the J gene end by 3 bases; junction bases not matched to a gene: 4. There are 14 residues in the CDR3. Looked up from germline, CDR1 is MNHNS and CDR2 is SASEGT. In DNA form, the CDR3 reads TGTGCCAGCAGAACTAGCGGAGACTACAATGAGCAGTTCTTC. This codes for CASRTSGDYNEQFF.

The chain has TRBV6-4 and TRBJ1-1; 8 bases agree with TRBD1. Losses at the gene ends were 0 bases for V and 10 bases for J; bases not matched to a gene: 7. CDR1 is MRHNA and CDR2 is SNTAGT in the germline V gene. This CDR3 contains 14 residues. CDR3 protein: CASSDSWTGSGAFF. CDR3 DNA sequence: TGTGCCAGCAGTGACTCGTGGACAGGGAGTGGAGCTTTCTTT.

The chain has TRBV30 and TRBJ2-7; no reliable D call. The germline V gene encodes CDR1 GTSNPN and CDR2 SVGIG (reference sequence). This CDR3 has 12 residues. Deletions cut 2 bases from V and 6 bases from J, with 11 bases between. The DNA of the CDR3 is TGTGCCTGGAGTTTGTCGAGATTCGAGCAGTACTTC. Its translation: CAWSLSRFEQYF.

This chain connects TRBV9 to TRBJ1-1, with D possibly TRBD1 on 6 matching bases. V gave up 4 bases and J gave up 0 bases, with 16 bases separating them. Germline CDR1 and CDR2: SGDLS and YYNGEE. The CDR3 runs to 16 residues. As DNA, the CDR3 is TGTGCCAGCAGCTTGGGGGGGACAAGGGTGAACACTGAAGCTTTCTTT. This translates into CASSLGGTRVNTEAFF. Drawing the rest from reference TRBV9 and TRBJ1-1, the complete variable domain is DSGVTQTPKHLITATGQRVTLRCSPRSGDLSVYWYQQSLDQGLQFLIQYYNGEERAKGNILERFSAQQFPDLHSELNLSSLELGDSALYFCASSLGGTRVNTEAFFGQGTRLTVV.

This chain links TRBV27 with TRBJ2-1; unclear D gene. Trimming removed 6 bases at V and 0 bases at J, with 6 bases between. Germline V gene data show CDR1 as MNHEY and CDR2 as SMNVEV (reference sequence). This CDR3 has 13 residues. Written as DNA, the CDR3 is TGTGCCAGCAGACTCAACTCCTACAATGAGCAGTTCTTC. It specifies CASRLNSYNEQFF.